The entry below gives a single T cell receptor (beta chain) sequence along with its context. In the authors' methods: The authors estimated nucleated cell counts from reference gene primer amplification. TCRdb's copy holds only in-frame clones and misses some; the assay was immunoSEQ multiplex PCR. D and trimming come from the DNA, and the V and J calls and clone size come from that table. The sample records approximately 250,000 clones, roughly 86% being singletons. This specimen belongs to a study of blood T cell repertoires in COVID-19. The wider study: Italy, Spain and the United States were the sources of the convalescent and acute COVID-19 samples. The cDNA or gDNA used as material had been derived from T cells, B-cell-depleted T cells, or PBMCs.

CDR1 MNHNY and CDR2 SVGAGI come from the germline V gene (reference sequence). The CDR3 totals 14 residues. Deletions cut 2 bases from V and 3 bases from J, with 8 bases between. V and J are TRBV6-6 and TRBJ1-3; D is ambiguous. What was sequenced was peripheral blood. The receptor was isolated from a woman in her fifties or sixties who had recovered from COVID-19. The CDR3 here is CASSYRQDGNTIYF. CDR3 DNA sequence: TGTGCCAGCAGTTACCGGCAGGATGGAAACACCATATATTTT.